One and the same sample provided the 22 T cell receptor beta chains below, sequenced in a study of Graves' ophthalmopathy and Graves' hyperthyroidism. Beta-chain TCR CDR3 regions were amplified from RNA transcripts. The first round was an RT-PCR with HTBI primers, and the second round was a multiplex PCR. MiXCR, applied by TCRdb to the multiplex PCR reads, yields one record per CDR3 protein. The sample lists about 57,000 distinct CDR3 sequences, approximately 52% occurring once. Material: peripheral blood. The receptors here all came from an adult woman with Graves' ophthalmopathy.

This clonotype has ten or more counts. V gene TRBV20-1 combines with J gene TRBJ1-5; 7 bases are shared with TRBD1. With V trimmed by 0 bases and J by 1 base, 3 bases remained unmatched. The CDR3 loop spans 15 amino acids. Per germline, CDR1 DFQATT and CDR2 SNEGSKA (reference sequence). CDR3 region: CSARDPGGSNQPQHF. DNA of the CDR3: TGCAGTGCTAGAGATCCAGGGGGAAGCAATCAGCCCCAGCATTTT.

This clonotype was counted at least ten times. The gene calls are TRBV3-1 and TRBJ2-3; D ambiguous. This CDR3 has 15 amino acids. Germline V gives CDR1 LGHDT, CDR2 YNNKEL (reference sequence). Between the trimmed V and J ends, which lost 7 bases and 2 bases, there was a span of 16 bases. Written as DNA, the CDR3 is TGTGCCAGCACCCCCGGGTATTCGAACACAGATACGCAGTATTTT. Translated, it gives CASTPGYSNTDTQYF.

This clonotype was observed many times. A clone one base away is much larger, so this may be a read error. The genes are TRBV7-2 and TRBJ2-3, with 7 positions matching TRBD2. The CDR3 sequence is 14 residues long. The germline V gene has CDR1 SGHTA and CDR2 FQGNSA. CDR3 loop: CASSTTSATDTRYF. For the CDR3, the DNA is TGTGCCAGCAGCACCACTAGCGCAACAGATACGCGGTATTTT.

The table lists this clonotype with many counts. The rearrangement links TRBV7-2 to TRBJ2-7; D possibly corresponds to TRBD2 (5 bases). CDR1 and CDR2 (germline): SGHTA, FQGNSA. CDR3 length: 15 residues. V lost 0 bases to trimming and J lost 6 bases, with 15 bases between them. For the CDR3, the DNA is TGTGCCAGCAGCTTAGCGCGTAGTTCGGGATCCGAGCAGTACTTC. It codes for CASSLARSSGSEQYF.

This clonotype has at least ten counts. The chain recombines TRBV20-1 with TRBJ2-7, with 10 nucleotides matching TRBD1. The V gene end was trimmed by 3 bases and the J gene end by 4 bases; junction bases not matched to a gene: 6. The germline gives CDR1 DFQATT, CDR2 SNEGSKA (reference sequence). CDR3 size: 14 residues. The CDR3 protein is CSARVTGQGYEQYF. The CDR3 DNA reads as TGCAGTGCTAGGGTAACGGGACAGGGGTACGAGCAGTACTTC.

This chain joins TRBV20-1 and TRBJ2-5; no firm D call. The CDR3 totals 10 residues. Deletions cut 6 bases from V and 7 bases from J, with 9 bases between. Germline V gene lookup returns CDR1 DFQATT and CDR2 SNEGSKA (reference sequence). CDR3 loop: CSAPTGTQYF. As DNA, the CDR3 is TGCAGTGCACCAACCGGGACCCAGTACTTC.

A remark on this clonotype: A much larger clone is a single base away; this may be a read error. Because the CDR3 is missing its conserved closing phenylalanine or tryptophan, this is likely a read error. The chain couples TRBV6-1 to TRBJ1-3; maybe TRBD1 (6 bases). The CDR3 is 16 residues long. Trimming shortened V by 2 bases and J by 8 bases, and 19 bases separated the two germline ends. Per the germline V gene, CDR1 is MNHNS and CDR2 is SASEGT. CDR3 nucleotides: TGTGCCAGCAGTGAATTCATGGGGGCCGGGAGGGACACCATATATTCT. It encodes CASSEFMGAGRDTIYS.

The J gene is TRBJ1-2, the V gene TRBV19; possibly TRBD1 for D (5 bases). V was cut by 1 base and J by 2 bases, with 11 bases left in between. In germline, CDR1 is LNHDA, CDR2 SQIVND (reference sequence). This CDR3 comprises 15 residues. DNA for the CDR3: TGTGCCAGTAGTATAGGGGGGGGAGGGAACTATGGCTACACCTTC. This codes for CASSIGGGGNYGYTF.

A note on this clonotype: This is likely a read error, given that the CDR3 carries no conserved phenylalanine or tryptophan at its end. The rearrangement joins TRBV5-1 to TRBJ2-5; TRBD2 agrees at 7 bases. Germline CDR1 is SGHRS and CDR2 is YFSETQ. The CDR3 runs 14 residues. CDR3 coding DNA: TGCGCCAGCAGCCTGTCGACTAGCCAAGGGACCCAGTACTGC. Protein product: CASSLSTSQGTQYC.

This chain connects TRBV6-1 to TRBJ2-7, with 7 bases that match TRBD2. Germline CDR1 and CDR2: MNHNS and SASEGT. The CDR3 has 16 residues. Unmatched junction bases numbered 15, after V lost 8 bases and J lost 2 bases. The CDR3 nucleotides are TGTGCCAGCCATGGGGGACCAGCGGGGCGCACCTACGAGCAGTACTTC. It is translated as CASHGGPAGRTYEQYF.

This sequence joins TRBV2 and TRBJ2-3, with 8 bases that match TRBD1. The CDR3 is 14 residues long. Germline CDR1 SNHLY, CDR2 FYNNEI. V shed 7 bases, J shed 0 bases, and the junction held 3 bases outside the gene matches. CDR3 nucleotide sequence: TGTGCCAGCACCTGGGACAGGAGCACAGATACGCAGTATTTT. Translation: CASTWDRSTDTQYF.

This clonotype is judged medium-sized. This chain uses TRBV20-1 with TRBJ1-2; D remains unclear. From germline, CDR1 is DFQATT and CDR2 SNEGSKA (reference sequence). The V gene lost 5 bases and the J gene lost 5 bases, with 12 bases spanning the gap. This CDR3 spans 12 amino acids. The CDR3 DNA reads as TGCAGTGCTCCCACGAGTGGGTATGGCTACACCTTC. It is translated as CSAPTSGYGYTF.

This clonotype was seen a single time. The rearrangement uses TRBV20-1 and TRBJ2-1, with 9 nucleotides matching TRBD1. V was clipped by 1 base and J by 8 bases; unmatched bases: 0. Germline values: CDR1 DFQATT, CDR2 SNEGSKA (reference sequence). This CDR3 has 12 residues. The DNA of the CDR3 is TGCAGTGCTAGAGGGACAGGGGATGAGCAGTTCTTC. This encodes CSARGTGDEQFF.

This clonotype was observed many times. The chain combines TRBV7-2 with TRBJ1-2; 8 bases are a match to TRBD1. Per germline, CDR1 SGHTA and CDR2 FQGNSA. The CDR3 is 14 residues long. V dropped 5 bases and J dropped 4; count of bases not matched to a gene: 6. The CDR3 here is CASSAGTGSYGYTF. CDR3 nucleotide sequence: TGTGCCAGCAGCGCCGGGACAGGATCCTATGGCTACACCTTC.

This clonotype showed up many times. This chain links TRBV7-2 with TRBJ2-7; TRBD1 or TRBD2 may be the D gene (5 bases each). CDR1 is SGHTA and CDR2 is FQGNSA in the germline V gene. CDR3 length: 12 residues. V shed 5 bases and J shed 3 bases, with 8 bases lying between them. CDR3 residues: CASSRDHYEQYF. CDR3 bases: TGTGCCAGCAGCCGGGACCACTACGAGCAGTACTTC.

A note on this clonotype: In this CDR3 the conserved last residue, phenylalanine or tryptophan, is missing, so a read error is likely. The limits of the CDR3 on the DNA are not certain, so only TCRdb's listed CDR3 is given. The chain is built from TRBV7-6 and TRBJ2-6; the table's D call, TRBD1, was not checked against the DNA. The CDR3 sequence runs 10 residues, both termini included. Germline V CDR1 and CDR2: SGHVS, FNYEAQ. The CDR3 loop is CASSLGAGAS.

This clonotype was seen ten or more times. DNA of the CDR3: TGTGCCAGCAGCAACAGTCCGACTCGGCCCCAGCATTTT. Translation: CASSNSPTRPQHF. This rearrangement joins TRBV11-2 to TRBJ1-5; no definite D call. The CDR3 totals 13 residues. Trimming took 5 bases from V and 9 from J, leaving 14 bases between them. The germline V gene encodes CDR1 SGHAT and CDR2 FQNNGV.

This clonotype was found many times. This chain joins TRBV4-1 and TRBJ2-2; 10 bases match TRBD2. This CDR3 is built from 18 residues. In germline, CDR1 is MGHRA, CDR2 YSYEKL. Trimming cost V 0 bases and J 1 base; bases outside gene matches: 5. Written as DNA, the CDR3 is TGCGCCAGCAGCCAAGATCGGGTAGCGGGAGGGAACACCGGGGAGCTGTTTTTT. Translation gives CASSQDRVAGGNTGELFF.

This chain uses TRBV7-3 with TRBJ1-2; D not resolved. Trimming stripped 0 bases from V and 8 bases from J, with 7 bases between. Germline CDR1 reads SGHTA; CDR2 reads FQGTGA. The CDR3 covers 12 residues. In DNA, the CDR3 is TGTGCCAGCAGCTTAACTGGGGAGGGCTACACCTTC. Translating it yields CASSLTGEGYTF.

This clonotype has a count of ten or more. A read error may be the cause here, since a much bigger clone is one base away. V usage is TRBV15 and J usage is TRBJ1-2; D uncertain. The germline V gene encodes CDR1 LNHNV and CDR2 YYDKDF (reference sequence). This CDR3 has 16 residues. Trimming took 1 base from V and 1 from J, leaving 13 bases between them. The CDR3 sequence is CATSRGRVRSNYGYTF. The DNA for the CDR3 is TGTGCCACCAGCAGAGGTCGGGTCAGAAGTAACTATGGCTACACCTTC.

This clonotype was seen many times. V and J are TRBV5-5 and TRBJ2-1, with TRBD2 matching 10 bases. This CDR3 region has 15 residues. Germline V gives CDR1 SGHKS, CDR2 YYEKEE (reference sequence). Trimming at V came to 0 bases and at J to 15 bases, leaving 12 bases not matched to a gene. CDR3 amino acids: CASSLASASGSLGFF. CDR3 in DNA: TGTGCCAGCAGCTTGGCCTCGGCTAGCGGGAGTCTTGGGTTCTTC.

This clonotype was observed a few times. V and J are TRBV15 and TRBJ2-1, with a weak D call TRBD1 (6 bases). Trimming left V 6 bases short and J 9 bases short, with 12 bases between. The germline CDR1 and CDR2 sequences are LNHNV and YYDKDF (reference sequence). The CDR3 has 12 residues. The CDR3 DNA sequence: TGTGCCACCAGTTCCCGCAGGGGTGAGCAGTTCTTC. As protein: CATSSRRGEQFF.